This TCR beta chain was sequenced during a study of CD8+ T cells in alopecia areata. About the study: Each of the treated patients was given oral tofacitinib, 5 to 10 mg twice daily, for moderate-to-severe alopecia areata.

Study findings and constraints: An increase in clonality over normal scalp was evident in lesional scalp, especially alopecia totalis/universalis.

A remark on this clone: The target antigen is unknown.

Alopecia areata patients had lesional scalp punch biopsies and peripheral blood taken from them. The authors extracted RNA and reverse transcribed it into cDNA as the sequencing template. Repertoires were generated with immunoSEQ multiplex PCR, while TCRdb's copy carries only in-frame clones and drops some. Found here are roughly 10,000 clones, roughly 60% of them singletons; the top ten hold about 7.3%. The CDR3 length is 12 residues. The germline V gene encodes CDR1 MGHDK and CDR2 SYGVNS. V gave up 8 bases and J gave up 9 bases; unmatched junction bases: 2. The starting material was skin, obtained at week 0. This TCR was sampled from a human donor with alopecia areata. The J gene is TRBJ1-6, the V gene TRBV25-1; 9 nucleotides align to TRBD1. CDR3 region: CASRQGGSPLHF. CDR3 nucleotides: TGTGCCAGCCGACAGGGGGGTTCACCCCTCCACTTT.